The 21 T cell receptor beta chains given below trace back to one sample, sequenced in a study of vaccination and CD4 T cells after COVID-19. The Oncomine TCR Beta short-read assay generated sequence data from the DNA of cultured CD4+ T cells. MiXCR, applied by TCRdb to the PCR reads, yields one record per CDR3 protein. This sample carries about 20,000 distinct CDR3 sequences, around 58% of them seen once, and the ten largest clones take roughly 9.4%. These receptors are not linked to any known antigen. Treatment meaning: approximately 9-day PBMC culture with coronavirus spike peptide pools or control peptides (ViraFEST assay). Sequenced sample: CD4+ T cells from blood, cultured in vitro. The source is a human donor who had recovered from COVID-19.

This clonotype was seen only a few times. The chain recombines TRBV2 with TRBJ1-2; no reliable D call. Germline CDR1 SNHLY, CDR2 FYNNEI. CDR3 size: 12 residues. V lost 6 bases and J 1 base, leaving 6 bases between the germline ends. This CDR3 reads CASSSFNYGYTF. The CDR3, as DNA: TGTGCCAGCAGCAGTTTTAACTATGGCTACACCTTC. The whole variable domain, remainder taken from reference TRBV2 and TRBJ1-2, is EPEVTQTPSHQVTQMGQEVILRCVPISNHLYFYWYRQILGQKVEFLVSFYNNEISEKSEIFDDQFSVERPDGSNFTLKIRSTKLEDSAMYFCASSSFNYGYTFGSGTRLTVV.

The CDR3 is CATAVGSRADTQYF. CDR3 nucleotides: TGTGCCACTGCGGTCGGGAGTCGGGCAGATACGCAGTATTTT. This chain joins TRBV28 and TRBJ2-3; D perhaps matches TRBD2 (6 bases). Deletions cut 10 bases from V and 4 bases from J, with 18 bases between. The CDR3 consists of 14 residues. Looked up from germline, CDR1 is MDHEN and CDR2 is SYDVKM.

This clonotype was observed a handful of times. The V gene is TRBV20-1, the J gene TRBJ2-1, with D perhaps TRBD2 (6 bases). The CDR3 runs to 12 residues. With 4 bases removed from V and 6 bases from J, the gap between germline ends came to 10 bases. CDR1 DFQATT and CDR2 SNEGSKA come from the germline V gene (reference sequence). The CDR3 spells CSAMVAVNEQFF. The CDR3 coding sequence is TGCAGTGCTATGGTAGCGGTCAATGAGCAGTTCTTC.

The CDR3: CASTGRGAQYF. The CDR3 nucleotides read TGTGCCAGCACGGGCCGGGGGGCCCAGTACTTC. This chain connects TRBV6-1 to TRBJ2-5; 7 nucleotides align to TRBD2. This CDR3 has 11 amino acids. The germline gives CDR1 MNHNS, CDR2 SASEGT. With V trimmed by 7 bases and J by 9 bases, 5 bases remained unmatched.

The chain carries TRBV27 and TRBJ1-2; tentative D call: TRBD1 (6 bases). The CDR3 consists of 17 residues. V lost 6 bases and J 1 base, leaving 21 bases between the germline ends. Germline V gene data show CDR1 as MNHEY and CDR2 as SMNVEV (reference sequence). In DNA form, the CDR3 reads TGTGCCAGCAGCCCCAGGGGTGGGACACTAGTTAACTATGGCTACACCTTC. Translation: CASSPRGGTLVNYGYTF.

The J gene is TRBJ2-5, the V gene TRBV6-1, with D hard to call. The germline V gene has CDR1 MNHNS and CDR2 SASEGT. The CDR3 totals 13 residues. Trimming left V 5 bases short and J 5 bases short, with 12 bases between. CDR3 loop: CASSRQIGETQYF. Written as DNA, the CDR3 is TGTGCCAGCAGTCGACAAATAGGGGAGACCCAGTACTTC.

This clonotype has a handful of counts. This chain links TRBV6-5 with TRBJ2-1; either TRBD1 or TRBD2 may supply D (5 bases each). Germline lookup yields CDR1 MNHEY and CDR2 SVGAGI. The CDR3 covers 15 residues. V gave up 0 bases and J gave up 12 bases, with 18 bases separating them. CDR3 sequence reads: CASSYSAPAHGGQFF. Written as DNA, the CDR3 is TGTGCCAGCAGTTACTCGGCACCAGCCCATGGGGGGCAGTTCTTC.

The chain carries TRBV7-2 and TRBJ2-2, with D perhaps matching TRBD2 (6 bases). V shed 1 base and J shed 6 bases, with 18 bases lying between them. Looked up from germline, CDR1 is SGHTA and CDR2 is FQGNSA. CDR3 length: 17 amino acids. CDR3 coding DNA: TGTGCCAGCAGCTTAGTAGGGACTCCCTTTGTCCCCGGGGAGCTGTTTTTT. It encodes CASSLVGTPFVPGELFF.

This chain links TRBV5-1 with TRBJ2-2; 8 bases agree with TRBD1. The V and J ends lost 0 bases and 6 bases, in that order; junction bases with no gene match: 4. CDR3 length: 15 amino acids. CDR1 is SGHRS, CDR2 YFSETQ, per germline. CDR3 in DNA: TGCGCCAGCAGCTTGGGGACAGGGATCGCCGGGGAGCTGTTTTTT. It encodes CASSLGTGIAGELFF.

The CDR3 region has the DNA TGTGCCAGCTCAACAGGGCCCCCGTTCTCTGGAAACACCATATATTTT. Protein sequence: CASSTGPPFSGNTIYF. The chain carries TRBV18 and TRBJ1-3; possibly TRBD1 for D (6 bases). V lost 5 bases, J lost 0 bases, and 14 bases lay in between. Germline loops: CDR1 KGHSH, CDR2 LQKENI. This CDR3 has 16 amino acids. Combining the CDR3 with reference TRBV18 and TRBJ1-3 gives the whole variable domain NAGVMQNPRHLVRRRGQEARLRCSPMKGHSHVYWYRQLPEEGLKFMVYLQKENIIDESGMPKERFSAEFPKEGPSILRIQQVVRGDSAAYFCASSTGPPFSGNTIYFGEGSWLTVV.

This clonotype was detected only a few times. CDR3 in DNA: TGTGCCAGCAGTCCCGGGGACACAGGGCTTGGCTACACCTTC. Protein sequence: CASSPGDTGLGYTF. The chain carries TRBV6-1 and TRBJ1-2, with D perhaps TRBD1 (6 bases). The V and J ends lost 5 bases and 7 bases respectively, with 17 bases between them. This CDR3 spans 14 amino acids. In germline, CDR1 is MNHNS, CDR2 SASEGT.

This clonotype has only one observation. As DNA, the CDR3 is TGTGCCAGCAGTCCCTTGAATAGCAATCAGCCCCAGCATTTT. Amino acid sequence: CASSPLNSNQPQHF. The gene calls are TRBV12-3 or TRBV12-4 and TRBJ1-5; D remains ambiguous. V was clipped by 5 bases and J by 0 bases, with 8 bases between them. The CDR3 is 14 residues long.

The sample holds a few counts of this clonotype. This chain connects TRBV7-9 to TRBJ2-3, with a tentative D call TRBD1 (6 bases). The V gene's germline CDR1 is SEHNR and CDR2 FQNEAQ (reference sequence). V was clipped by 2 bases and J by 8 bases, with 17 bases between them. The CDR3 covers 15 residues. CDR3 in amino acids: CASSLPAGVRGTQYF. CDR3 sequence (DNA): TGTGCCAGCAGCTTACCCGCAGGGGTGAGAGGTACGCAGTATTTT. Full variable domain (missing parts from reference TRBV7-9 and TRBJ2-3): DTGVSQNPRHKITKRGQNVTFRCDPISEHNRLYWYRQTLGQGPEFLTYFQNEAQLEKSRLLSDRFSAERPKGSFSTLEIQRTEQGDSAMYLCASSLPAGVRGTQYFGPGTRLTVL.

The V call is TRBV27, the J call TRBJ2-5; TRBD2 might be the D (6 bases). V lost 3 bases and J lost 7, with 12 bases in between. This CDR3 spans 13 amino acids. Germline-derived CDR1 and CDR2 are MNHEY and SMNVEV (reference sequence). CDR3 region: CASSFSRGGTQYF. CDR3 sequence (DNA): TGTGCCAGCAGTTTTTCTAGGGGAGGGACCCAGTACTTC.

The J gene is TRBJ2-3, the V gene TRBV11-3, with TRBD2 matching 7 bases. The CDR3 is 15 residues long. J was trimmed by 3 bases and V by 8 bases; bases with no gene match: 11. Germline loops: CDR1 SGHNT, CDR2 YENEEA. The CDR3 DNA is TGTGCCAGCTCCCCGACTAGCCCATCGACAGATACGCAGTATTTT. It codes for CASSPTSPSTDTQYF.

The CDR3 region is CASSLMTSIYNEQFF. The CDR3 DNA sequence: TGTGCCAGCAGCTTAATGACTAGTATCTACAATGAGCAGTTCTTC. The rearrangement uses TRBV7-3 and TRBJ2-1; possible D gene TRBD2, 6 bases. CDR3 size: 15 residues. Germline assignment: CDR1 SGHTA and CDR2 FQGTGA. Trimming removed 1 base from V and 3 bases from J, with 10 bases in between.

CDR3 in amino acids: CASSPIGSNSPLHF. DNA for the CDR3: TGTGCCAGCAGCCCGATCGGGTCCAATTCACCCCTCCACTTT. V usage is TRBV7-8 and J usage is TRBJ1-6; D remains unclear. The CDR3 is 14 residues long. CDR1 and CDR2 from the germline V gene are SGHVS and FQNEAQ. The germline V and J ends were trimmed by 5 bases and 7 bases, with 12 bases remaining between them.

The V gene is TRBV19, the J gene TRBJ2-6; a possible D gene is TRBD2 (6 bases). Germline CDR1 and CDR2: LNHDA and SQIVND (reference sequence). The germline V and J ends were trimmed by 5 bases and 0 bases, with 8 bases remaining between them. The length of the CDR3 is 15 residues. In nucleotides, the CDR3 is TGTGCCAGTAGTTGGGGGGTCTCTGGGGCCAACGTCCTGACTTTC. This translates into CASSWGVSGANVLTF. Full variable domain (rest looked up from reference TRBV19 and TRBJ2-6): DGGITQSPKYLFRKEGQNVTLSCEQNLNHDAMYWYRQDPGQGLRLIYYSQIVNDFQKGDIAEGYSVSREKKESFPLTVTSAQKNPTAFYLCASSWGVSGANVLTFGAGSRLTVL.

This chain connects TRBV20-1 to TRBJ2-5; D is perhaps TRBD2 (5 bases). CDR1 and CDR2 from the germline V gene are DFQATT and SNEGSKA (reference sequence). This CDR3 contains 15 residues. Trimming shortened V by 0 bases and J by 3 bases, and 14 bases separated the two germline ends. CDR3 residues: CSAREGRGVKETQYF. The CDR3 DNA reads as TGCAGTGCTAGAGAAGGTCGGGGAGTGAAAGAGACCCAGTACTTC.

This clonotype was recorded a few times. The V call is TRBV24-1, the J call TRBJ1-2, with a tentative D call TRBD1 (6 bases). The CDR3 is 12 residues long. From germline, CDR1 is KGHDR and CDR2 SFDVKD. Trimming left V 3 bases short and J 8 bases short, with 9 bases between. The CDR3 DNA is TGTGCCACCAGTGATGCAGACAGGGGCTACACCTTC. This encodes CATSDADRGYTF.

The CDR3: CASSYGGTEAFF. CDR3 sequence (DNA): TGTGCCAGCAGTTATGGGGGCACTGAAGCTTTCTTT. The chain couples TRBV6-5 to TRBJ1-1, with D possibly matching TRBD1 (5 bases). V lost 3 bases, J lost 4 bases, and 6 bases lay in between. This CDR3 is built from 12 residues. Germline V gives CDR1 MNHEY, CDR2 SVGAGI.